The 26 T cell receptor beta chains below all came from one sample that was sequenced in a study of Ad26.COV2.S vaccination and SARS-CoV-2 variants. Documented treatment: around 19 received Ad26.COV2.S at low or high dose, single or two shots; five or six received placebo; per-sample allocation not given. At day 63 after the first vaccine or placebo injection, samples were drawn. Profiled with immunoSEQ multiplex PCR; TCRdb holds only in-frame clones, not every one. The table records a few hundred thousand clones, approximately 90% of them present only once. Sequenced here: peripheral blood, sampled in a trial of Ad26.COV2.S vaccine versus placebo. The receptors derive from a person between 18 and 60 years old who received the Ad26.COV2.S COVID-19 vaccine or a placebo.

The CDR3 protein is CSASSRGADTQYF. The DNA of the CDR3 is TGCAGTGCTAGTAGCCGGGGTGCTGATACGCAGTATTTT. The V and J genes are TRBV20-1 and TRBJ2-3; D might be TRBD2 (5 bases). The V end lost 3 bases, the J end lost 6 bases, and 13 bases lay between the germline ends. The CDR3 is made up of 13 amino acids. Germline CDR1 is DFQATT and CDR2 is SNEGSKA (reference sequence).

The table lists this clone with a count of one. The chain links TRBV10-3 to TRBJ2-7; no clear D. Between the trimmed V and J ends, which lost 6 bases and 2 bases, there was a span of 11 bases. CDR3 size: 13 residues. Looked up from germline, CDR1 is ENHRY and CDR2 is SYGVKD. The CDR3 DNA follows: TGTGCCATCAGCCCTGAGTTCCCCTACGAGCAGTACTTC. It is translated as CAISPEFPYEQYF.

This chain links TRBV28 with TRBJ2-7; 9 bases line up with TRBD1. The V gene end was trimmed by 10 bases and the J gene end by 4 bases; junction bases not matched to a gene: 11. The CDR3 is 14 residues long. CDR1 MDHEN and CDR2 SYDVKM come from the germline V gene. The CDR3 coding sequence is TGTGCCACCCACCGTGGGACAGGGAATTACGAGCAGTACTTC. Translating gives CATHRGTGNYEQYF.

The chain links TRBV6-1 to TRBJ1-6; possibly TRBD1 for D (5 bases). This CDR3 region has 14 residues. Trimming cost V 3 bases and J 7 bases, with 10 bases left between them. Germline V gene sequence: CDR1 MNHNS, CDR2 SASEGT. The CDR3 loop is CASSDIWGNSPLHF. CDR3 DNA sequence: TGTGCCAGCAGTGACATTTGGGGGAATTCACCCCTCCACTTT.

The chain carries TRBV5-1 and TRBJ2-3; 10 bases match TRBD1. CDR3 length equals 15 residues. V lost 2 bases, J lost 5 bases, and 5 bases stayed unmatched. The germline CDR1 and CDR2 sequences are SGHRS and YFSETQ. The CDR3: CASSFPGTGEDTQYF. CDR3 sequence (DNA): TGCGCCAGCAGCTTCCCCGGGACAGGGGAAGATACGCAGTATTTT.

The rearrangement uses TRBV9 and TRBJ2-2; D unclear. Trimming stripped 1 base from V and 2 bases from J, with 6 bases between. There are 14 residues in the CDR3. Looked up from germline, CDR1 is SGDLS and CDR2 is YYNGEE. The CDR3 sequence is CASSVTVNTGELFF. The CDR3 bases are TGTGCCAGCAGCGTAACGGTTAACACCGGGGAGCTGTTTTTT.

The gene calls are TRBV27 and TRBJ2-3, with 8 bases matching TRBD2. This CDR3 region has 15 residues. V was pared by 7 bases and J by 2 bases, with 8 bases of the junction left unmatched. Germline V gene lookup returns CDR1 MNHEY and CDR2 SMNVEV (reference sequence). In nucleotides, the CDR3 is TGTGCCAGCACTCCCTTAGCGGGGCCCACAGATACGCAGTATTTT. Protein: CASTPLAGPTDTQYF.

The gene calls are TRBV9 and TRBJ2-1; the D is unclear. In germline, CDR1 is SGDLS, CDR2 YYNGEE. This CDR3 spans 14 amino acids. V lost 0 bases to trimming and J lost 5 bases, with 9 bases between them. The CDR3 nucleotides are TGTGCCAGCAGCGTAGGAGGTTCCCACAATGAGCAGTTCTTC. As protein: CASSVGGSHNEQFF.

V usage is TRBV7-2 and J usage is TRBJ2-7; D is perhaps TRBD1 (5 bases). Looked up from germline, CDR1 is SGHTA and CDR2 is FQGNSA. The CDR3 consists of 14 residues. The V gene lost 1 base and the J gene lost 3 bases, with 10 bases spanning the gap. The CDR3 loop reads CASSLGTNFYEQYF. The CDR3 DNA reads TGTGCCAGCAGCTTAGGGACAAACTTCTACGAGCAGTACTTC.

The CDR3 loop is CASSERASNTDTQYF. The CDR3 bases are TGTGCCAGCAGTGAACGGGCATCAAACACAGATACGCAGTATTTT. The V call is TRBV2, the J call TRBJ2-3; D unclear. Germline V CDR1 and CDR2: SNHLY, FYNNEI. The CDR3 has 15 amino acids. V lost 2 bases and J lost 2, with 11 bases in between.

This clone occurred once. The rearrangement joins TRBV10-3 to TRBJ1-2, with 8 bases identical to TRBD1. The CDR3 length is 14 residues. V was clipped by 3 bases and J by 4 bases; unmatched bases: 4. Per the germline V gene, CDR1 is ENHRY and CDR2 is SYGVKD. DNA of the CDR3: TGTGCCATCAGTGATTCAGGGGGCGGCTATGGCTACACCTTC. This encodes CAISDSGGGYGYTF.

The DNA of the CDR3 is TGTGCCTGTTCCTTCGGGGGGCGAGAGACCCAGTACTTC. Translating it yields CACSFGGRETQYF. The J gene is TRBJ2-5, the V gene TRBV30; maybe TRBD2 (7 bases). The ends were cut back, 6 bases at V and 4 bases at J, with 15 bases in the middle. The CDR3 runs 13 residues. Germline assignment: CDR1 GTSNPN and CDR2 SVGIG (reference sequence).

The chain couples TRBV10-3 to TRBJ1-1, with 8 bases aligning to TRBD1. The V segment lost 8 bases and the J segment 6 bases; nucleotides outside the gene matches: 8. Germline V CDR1 and CDR2: ENHRY, SYGVKD. CDR3 length equals 13 residues. The CDR3 spells CAIAGGDGAEAFF. In DNA, the CDR3 is TGTGCCATCGCAGGGGGCGATGGCGCTGAAGCTTTCTTT.

CDR3 protein: CAGQRSMNTGELFF. The CDR3 DNA reads as TGTGCCGGACAACGGTCCATGAACACCGGGGAGCTGTTTTTT. The chain links TRBV19 to TRBJ2-2, with D tentatively TRBD1 (5 bases). The V end was cut by 11 bases, the J end by 1 base, with 14 bases between. The CDR3 is 14 residues long. Per the germline V gene, CDR1 is LNHDA and CDR2 is SQIVND (reference sequence).

The V and J genes are TRBV27 and TRBJ2-1, with a weak D call TRBD1 (6 bases). V gave up 2 bases and J gave up 7 bases, with 15 bases separating them. CDR1 is MNHEY and CDR2 is SMNVEV in the germline V gene (reference sequence). The CDR3 is made up of 15 amino acids. This CDR3 reads CASSLVQGTPNEQFF. Written as DNA, the CDR3 is TGTGCCAGCAGTTTAGTCCAGGGGACACCGAATGAGCAGTTCTTC.

V usage is TRBV3-1 (or the pseudogene TRBV3-2) and J usage is TRBJ2-3, with TRBD2 matching over 9 bases. Germline CDR1 and CDR2: LGHDT and YNNKEL (reference sequence). This CDR3 comprises 18 residues. The trim removed 0 bases at V and 5 bases at J, leaving 12 bases unmatched. The CDR3 sequence is CASSQDLWRGGAVDTQYF. The DNA of the CDR3 is TGTGCCAGCAGCCAAGATCTCTGGCGCGGGGGGGCCGTAGATACGCAGTATTTT.

J is TRBJ2-2 and V is TRBV6-5; tentative D call: TRBD1 (6 bases). Trimming removed 5 bases at V and 6 bases at J, with 10 bases between. CDR1 is MNHEY, CDR2 SVGAGI, per germline. The CDR3 runs 13 residues. This CDR3 is CASSSTGPGELFF. For the CDR3, the DNA is TGTGCCAGCAGTAGCACAGGGCCCGGGGAGCTGTTTTTT.

This chain links TRBV6-2 or TRBV6-3 with TRBJ2-1; unclear D gene. V was trimmed by 2 bases and J by 6 bases, leaving 2 bases between them. Germline V gives CDR1 MNHEY, CDR2 SVGEGT. This CDR3 has 11 amino acids. CDR3 DNA: TGTGCCAGCAGTTACCCCAATGAGCAGTTCTTC. This translates into CASSYPNEQFF.

This chain connects TRBV29-1 to TRBJ2-5; unclear D gene. The CDR3 totals 12 residues. Germline V CDR1 and CDR2: SQVTM, ANQGSEA. Between the trimmed V and J ends, which lost 4 bases and 0 bases, there was a span of 6 bases. The CDR3 nucleotides are TGCAGCGTTGCTCAGTACCAAGAGACCCAGTACTTC. Translation gives CSVAQYQETQYF.

The chain joins TRBV5-6 to TRBJ2-7; weak D call: TRBD1 (5 bases). V lost 9 bases and J 5 bases, leaving 27 bases between the germline ends. This CDR3 region has 16 residues. The V gene's germline CDR1 is SGHDT and CDR2 YYEEEE. DNA of the CDR3: TGTGCCACAAGCGTCCCTAACGGACATCGGCGGAACGAGCAGTACTTC. It translates to CATSVPNGHRRNEQYF.

This sequence joins TRBV11-3 and TRBJ2-3, with TRBD1 matching 8 bases. The germline V gene has CDR1 SGHNT and CDR2 YENEEA. The CDR3 contains 16 residues. Unmatched junction bases numbered 13, after V lost 5 bases and J lost 6 bases. CDR3 sequence: CASSRHGQGAGDTQYF. CDR3 DNA: TGTGCCAGCAGCCGACATGGACAGGGTGCGGGTGATACGCAGTATTTT.

This clone appeared a few times. Other nucleotide sequences from this sample produce the same CDR3. This chain uses TRBV7-9 with TRBJ2-7; D is unresolved. The CDR3 has 13 amino acids. V was pared by 5 bases and J by 1 base, with 9 bases between. Germline V gives CDR1 SEHNR, CDR2 FQNEAQ (reference sequence). The CDR3 bases are TGTGCCAGCAGCCCCCCAGGTTCCTACGAGCAGTACTTC. This encodes CASSPPGSYEQYF.

The rearrangement uses TRBV7-2 and TRBJ1-4; D unclear. The CDR3 totals 15 residues. Per the germline V gene, CDR1 is SGHTA and CDR2 is FQGNSA. V dropped 1 base and J dropped 1 base, with 7 bases sitting between them. The CDR3 region is CASSLVGGTNEKLFF. In DNA, the CDR3 is TGTGCCAGCAGCTTAGTAGGCGGAACTAATGAAAAACTGTTTTTT. The full variable domain, in which reference TRBV7-2 and TRBJ1-4 provide the parts outside the CDR3, is GAGVSQSPSNKVTEKGKDVELRCDPISGHTALYWYRQSLGQGLEFLIYFQGNSAPDKSGLPSDRFSAERTGGSVSTLTIQRTQQEDSAVYLCASSLVGGTNEKLFFGSGTQLSVL.

The rearrangement links TRBV28 to TRBJ1-4; D is possibly TRBD1 (5 bases). The CDR3 covers 15 residues. The germline CDR1 and CDR2 sequences are MDHEN and SYDVKM. V lost 6 bases and J lost 7, with 18 bases in between. This chain's CDR3 is CASSLRTGESEKLFF. CDR3 nucleotides: TGTGCCAGCAGCCTACGTACAGGCGAGAGTGAAAAACTGTTTTTT. Using reference TRBV28 and TRBJ1-4 for the parts outside the CDR3, the full variable domain is DVKVTQSSRYLVKRTGEKVFLECVQDMDHENMFWYRQDPGLGLRLIYFSYDVKMKEKGDIPEGYSVSREKKERFSLILESASTNQTSMYLCASSLRTGESEKLFFGSGTQLSVL.

Only one count was recorded for this clone. The genes are TRBV19 and TRBJ1-4; no definite D call. Deletions cut 8 bases from V and 0 bases from J, with 16 bases between. Germline CDR1 reads LNHDA; CDR2 reads SQIVND (reference sequence). CDR3 length: 16 amino acids. The CDR3 sequence: CASQPRWGATNEKLFF. In DNA, the CDR3 is TGTGCCAGTCAACCCCGCTGGGGAGCAACTAATGAAAAACTGTTTTTT.

The V call is TRBV7-3, the J call TRBJ2-1, with 13 bases identical to TRBD2. Trimming took 5 bases from V and 7 from J; bases not matched to a gene: 5. Germline V gives CDR1 SGHTA, CDR2 FQGTGA. CDR3 length: 15 amino acids. CDR3 region: CASSPGLAGSNEQFF. Written as DNA, the CDR3 is TGTGCCAGCAGCCCGGGACTAGCGGGGTCAAATGAGCAGTTCTTC. Combining the CDR3 with reference TRBV7-3 and TRBJ2-1 gives the whole variable domain GAGVSQTPSNKVTEKGKYVELRCDPISGHTALYWYRQSLGQGPEFLIYFQGTGAADDSGLPNDRFFAVRPEGSVSTLKIQRTERGDSAVYLCASSPGLAGSNEQFFGPGTRLTVL.